This record covers a single TCR beta chain. Its antigen is currently unknown. Two or more post-ART PBMC samples, plus at least one pre-ART sample, were available for each donor. This specimen belongs to a study of long-term antiretroviral therapy in people with HIV. V gave up 5 bases and J gave up 1 base; unmatched junction bases: 4. The CDR3 is made up of 15 amino acids. CDR1 is MNHEY and CDR2 is SVGAGI in the germline V gene. Assay version v3.0 of immunoSEQ was used, and it was run at survey level. For each individual sample, sequencing targeted roughly 40,000-55,000 T-cell genomes. Sequencing was performed with immunoSEQ multiplex PCR; in TCRdb, only in-frame clones are kept and a portion is missing. Among more than 20,000 clones listed, about four fifths were seen once. Findings of the study overall: Clones expanded before ART dominated the repertoire at all time points.

This chain connects TRBV6-5 to TRBJ2-4; 8 nucleotides align to TRBD1. The sequencing here drew on unsorted PBMCs, taken 3 years after starting antiretroviral therapy. The TCR comes from a man aged 18 to 30 with HIV. In DNA, the CDR3 is TGTGCCAGCAGTCGAAGACAGGGGGCCAAAAACATTCAGTACTTC. Its translation is CASSRRQGAKNIQYF.